This T cell receptor beta chain stems from a study of radiotherapy plus CTLA-4 blockade in lung cancer. Study outcomes and limitations: TCR clones of tumor origin grew in blood after radiotherapy plus ipilimumab. Alongside interferon-beta, early blood T cell clone dynamics were reportedly the best predictor of response.

To note about this clone: Antigen: not known.

Profiled with immunoSEQ multiplex PCR; TCRdb holds only in-frame clones, not every one. The data contain over 35,000 clones, approximately 77% of them singletons. This CDR3 has 15 amino acids. Trimming took 1 base from V and 0 from J, leaving 7 bases between them. Germline CDR1 MNHEY, CDR2 SMNVEV (reference sequence). V usage is TRBV27 and J usage is TRBJ1-5; the D gene is possibly TRBD1 (5 bases). The source of this sequence is a human donor with non-small cell lung cancer whose response to radiotherapy plus ipilimumab could not be evaluated. Sequences were derived from peripheral blood, sampled from a patient treated with radiotherapy plus ipilimumab. CDR3 in amino acids: CASSLWGDSNQPQHF. CDR3 sequence (DNA): TGTGCCAGCAGTTTATGGGGGGATAGCAATCAGCCCCAGCATTTT.